This TCR beta chain was identified during a study of blood T cell repertoires in COVID-19. For the study at large: Samples taken during acute and convalescent COVID-19 were collected in the United States, Italy and Spain. T cells, B-cell-depleted T cells, or PBMCs supplied cDNA or gDNA.

The CDR3 runs 14 residues. The germline CDR1 and CDR2 sequences are SGDLS and YYNGEE. Trimming took 3 bases from V and 6 from J; bases not matched to a gene: 8. As processed by the authors: By means of reference gene primer amplification, nucleated cell counts were estimated. Assay: immunoSEQ multiplex PCR; the TCRdb copy retains only in-frame clones and omits some. The V and J calls and clone size come from that table; D and trimming were worked out from the DNA. This table has 150,000 to 160,000 clones, about 80% appearing once. Sequenced sample: peripheral blood. The rearrangement links TRBV9 to TRBJ2-7, with TRBD2 identical over 8 bases. This TCR derives from a man aged 60 to 69 with acute or convalescent COVID-19. The CDR3 DNA sequence: TGTGCCAGCAGCGCCGGGACTAGAACTCCCGAGCAGTACTTC. Translated: CASSAGTRTPEQYF.